The 30 T cell receptor beta chains below come from one sample, sequenced in a study of blood T cell repertoires in COVID-19. Data came from immunoSEQ multiplex PCR; TCRdb stores just in-frame clones and leaves some out. This table holds 150,000 or so clones, 92% found once. The material sequenced was peripheral blood. All receptors come from a man aged 25 to 45 with COVID-19, enrolled during active disease.

This chain links TRBV7-2 with TRBJ1-2; possible D gene TRBD1, 6 bases. The CDR3 runs 13 residues. Trimming took off 5 bases at V and 7 bases at J, with 14 bases between the two ends. Germline V gene lookup returns CDR1 SGHTA and CDR2 FQGNSA. The CDR3 region has the DNA TGTGCCAGCAGCAAACAGGGTCGGCTTGGCTACACCTTC. This codes for CASSKQGRLGYTF.

The chain couples TRBV19 to TRBJ2-1, with TRBD2 identical over 11 bases. Germline CDR1 LNHDA, CDR2 SQIVND (reference sequence). Trimming took 1 base from V and 4 from J; bases not matched to a gene: 12. The CDR3 sequence is 19 residues long. The CDR3 DNA sequence: TGTGCCAGTAGTATAGCCCTCGGACTAGCGGGCGCACTGTACAATGAGCAGTTCTTC. It specifies CASSIALGLAGALYNEQFF.

The chain recombines TRBV19 with TRBJ1-4; tentatively, D is TRBD1 (5 bases). Trimming pared 3 bases from V and 6 bases from J, leaving 11 bases between. Germline lookup yields CDR1 LNHDA and CDR2 SQIVND (reference sequence). This CDR3 is 14 amino acids long. DNA of the CDR3: TGTGCCAGTAGTATTCCGGGACTTCATGAAAAACTGTTTTTT. It translates to CASSIPGLHEKLFF.

This clone was observed a few times. This chain links TRBV6-2 or TRBV6-3 with TRBJ2-1; 9 bases line up with TRBD2. CDR1 and CDR2 from the germline V gene are MNHEY and SVGEGT. This CDR3 has 15 amino acids. Losses at the gene ends were 5 bases for V and 0 bases for J; bases not matched to a gene: 2. The CDR3, as DNA: TGTGCCAGCAGTAGTAGCGGGAGCTCCTACAATGAGCAGTTCTTC. Translation: CASSSSGSSYNEQFF.

The chain is built from TRBV3-1 (or the pseudogene TRBV3-2) and TRBJ2-3; no clear D. V lost 0 bases and J lost 1, with 11 bases in between. The CDR3 contains 16 residues. Germline CDR1 is LGHDT and CDR2 is YNNKEL (reference sequence). The CDR3 DNA sequence: TGTGCCAGCAGCCAAGAGGCCCAAATACGCACAGATACGCAGTATTTT. Protein: CASSQEAQIRTDTQYF.

The rearrangement uses TRBV21-1 and TRBJ2-3; TRBD1 is the table's D call and was not checked against the DNA. TRBV21-1 is a pseudogene segment. This CDR3 is 17 amino acids long. The CDR3 coding sequence is TGTGCCAGCAGCTCGACGGCCCGGGACAGGGTCACAGATACGCAGTATTTT. Amino acids: CASSSTARDRVTDTQYF.

The V gene is TRBV5-1, the J gene TRBJ1-2, with D tentatively TRBD1 (5 bases). The germline V and J ends were trimmed by 1 base and 2 bases, with 15 bases remaining between them. CDR1 and CDR2 (germline): SGHRS, YFSETQ. The CDR3 loop spans 16 amino acids. In nucleotides, the CDR3 is TGCGCCAGCAGCTTGTCAATTAGGGGTGAAAACTATGGCTACACCTTC. Translation gives CASSLSIRGENYGYTF.

The chain employs TRBV11-2 and TRBJ2-7; a weak D match, TRBD1 (5 bases). With 2 bases removed from V and 8 bases from J, the gap between germline ends came to 16 bases. From germline, CDR1 is SGHAT and CDR2 FQNNGV. The CDR3 spans 14 residues. The CDR3 spells CASSLIFPGLKQYF. The CDR3 coding sequence is TGTGCCAGCAGCTTAATCTTCCCAGGGTTAAAGCAGTACTTC. Full variable domain (rest looked up from reference TRBV11-2 and TRBJ2-7): EAGVAQSPRYKIIEKRQSVAFWCNPISGHATLYWYQQILGQGPKLLIQFQNNGVVDDSQLPKDRFSAERLKGVDSTLKIQPAKLEDSAVYLCASSLIFPGLKQYFGPGTRLTVT.

This rearrangement joins TRBV19 to TRBJ1-1; 8 bases align to TRBD1. The CDR3 covers 15 residues. Germline values: CDR1 LNHDA, CDR2 SQIVND (reference sequence). V gave up 4 bases and J gave up 6 bases; unmatched junction bases: 10. In nucleotides, the CDR3 is TGTGCCAGTAGTACCTGGACAGGGCCCTCCTCTGAAGCTTTCTTT. Its protein product is CASSTWTGPSSEAFF.

CDR3 sequence: CASTLGQVPYEQYF. CDR3 DNA sequence: TGTGCCAGCACCCTGGGACAGGTCCCCTACGAGCAGTACTTC. V and J are TRBV28 and TRBJ2-7; TRBD1 matches 8 bases. J gave up 2 bases and V 7 bases, and 7 bases lay outside the gene matches. Germline CDR1 and CDR2: MDHEN and SYDVKM. CDR3 length: 14 residues.

The chain joins TRBV4-1 to TRBJ1-1, with 7 bases identical to TRBD1. Germline CDR1 MGHRA, CDR2 YSYEKL. This CDR3 contains 13 residues. Germline trimming cut 0 bases from V and 8 bases from J; bases unmatched to any gene: 3. The CDR3 here is CASSQDVGQEAFF. The CDR3 DNA is TGCGCCAGCAGCCAAGATGTGGGACAGGAAGCTTTCTTT.

This chain connects TRBV4-3 to TRBJ2-7, with 8 bases identical to TRBD2. Trimming took 0 bases from V and 2 from J; bases not matched to a gene: 6. This CDR3 region has 16 residues. The germline CDR1 and CDR2 sequences are LGHNA and YSLEER. The DNA of the CDR3 is TGCGCCAGCAGCCAAGACGTTTCGGGAGGGACCTACGAGCAGTACTTC. Translation: CASSQDVSGGTYEQYF.

The chain couples TRBV24-1 to TRBJ2-7; the match to TRBD1 covers 8 bases. V lost 2 bases and J lost 2; bases outside the gene matches: 4. CDR3 length: 15 amino acids. CDR1 and CDR2 from the germline V gene are KGHDR and SFDVKD. CDR3 in amino acids: CATSDSRTGTYEQYF. As DNA, the CDR3 is TGTGCCACCAGTGATTCCCGGACAGGGACCTACGAGCAGTACTTC.

This chain joins TRBV27 and TRBJ2-7, with 8 nucleotides matching TRBD1. This CDR3 has 12 residues. Germline CDR1 and CDR2: MNHEY and SMNVEV (reference sequence). V gave up 8 bases and J gave up 6 bases; unmatched junction bases: 6. The CDR3 reads CASGQGSPEQYF. DNA of the CDR3: TGTGCCAGCGGACAGGGCTCACCCGAGCAGTACTTC.

The rearrangement joins TRBV14 to TRBJ2-7; TRBD2 might be the D (6 bases). CDR1 and CDR2 from the germline V gene are SGHDN and FVKESK. The CDR3 length is 16 residues. Trimming removed 0 bases at V and 3 bases at J, with 15 bases between. The CDR3, as DNA: TGTGCCAGCAGCCAAGATCCGGGGGTGGTGGGCTACGAGCAGTACTTC. Protein product: CASSQDPGVVGYEQYF.

The chain employs TRBV4-3 and TRBJ2-7; 9 positions agree with TRBD2. CDR3 size: 20 residues. Trimming took 5 bases from V and 4 from J; bases not matched to a gene: 24. CDR1 and CDR2 (germline): LGHNA, YSLEER. The CDR3 is CASSADASGSSGDPPYEQYF. Written as DNA, the CDR3 is TGCGCCAGCAGCGCCGACGCCTCAGGGTCTAGCGGGGACCCTCCATACGAGCAGTACTTC.

The V call is TRBV19, the J call TRBJ2-1; 9 bases fit TRBD2. The junction had 11 bases not matched to a gene; V was cut back by 5 bases and J by 6 bases. Germline loops: CDR1 LNHDA, CDR2 SQIVND (reference sequence). CDR3 length: 16 amino acids. CDR3: CASSRGGRAQFNEQFF. For the CDR3, the DNA is TGTGCCAGTAGTCGAGGCGGGAGGGCCCAGTTCAATGAGCAGTTCTTC.

The chain uses TRBV2 and TRBJ1-2, with TRBD1 identical over 8 bases. J was trimmed by 6 bases and V by 7 bases; bases with no gene match: 13. Germline CDR1 and CDR2: SNHLY and FYNNEI. The CDR3 extends over 15 amino acids. CDR3 nucleotides: TGTGCCAGCACGGGCAGGGGGCAATTTACTCATGGCTACACCTTC. This sequence encodes CASTGRGQFTHGYTF.

The chain joins TRBV7-9 to TRBJ1-2; D might be TRBD1 (5 bases). CDR3 length: 14 amino acids. CDR1 is SEHNR and CDR2 is FQNEAQ in the germline V gene (reference sequence). Trimming took off 4 bases at V and 8 bases at J, with 17 bases between the two ends. Written as DNA, the CDR3 is TGTGCCAGCAGCTACTTTCTCAGGGATTCGGGCTACACCTTC. Translation: CASSYFLRDSGYTF.

The genes are TRBV24-1 and TRBJ2-3, with a tentative D call TRBD1 (6 bases). Trimming took off 9 bases at V and 6 bases at J, with 9 bases between the two ends. The CDR3 has 11 amino acids. The germline gives CDR1 KGHDR, CDR2 SFDVKD. CDR3 sequence reads: CATGQGDTQYF. The CDR3, as DNA: TGTGCCACCGGTCAGGGGGATACGCAGTATTTT.

The chain links TRBV2 to TRBJ2-1; no clear D. The V and J ends lost 6 bases and 8 bases respectively, with 11 bases between them. The CDR3 runs 12 residues. CDR1 and CDR2 (germline): SNHLY, FYNNEI. CDR3: CASRENLDEQFF. CDR3 DNA: TGTGCCAGCAGAGAGAATCTAGATGAGCAGTTCTTC.

The chain links TRBV28 to TRBJ1-5, with D perhaps TRBD1 (5 bases). The V end lost 2 bases, the J end lost 2 bases, and 16 bases lay between the germline ends. Germline-derived CDR1 and CDR2 are MDHEN and SYDVKM. The CDR3 runs to 17 residues. CDR3 amino acids: CASSLRRDRGGNQPQHF. The CDR3 coding sequence is TGTGCCAGCAGTTTACGGCGGGACCGAGGGGGCAATCAGCCCCAGCATTTT.

The J gene is TRBJ2-1, the V gene TRBV4-2; D gene unclear. Deletions cut 1 base from V and 7 bases from J, with 5 bases between. Germline V lookup: CDR1 LGHNA, CDR2 YNFKEQ. The CDR3 runs 12 residues. The CDR3 coding sequence is TGTGCCAGCAGCCAAGCCTTAAATGAGCAGTTCTTC. Translation gives CASSQALNEQFF.

The chain employs TRBV5-5 and TRBJ1-4, with unresolved D. The CDR3 runs to 13 residues. Looked up from germline, CDR1 is SGHKS and CDR2 is YYEKEE (reference sequence). V lost 4 bases and J lost 7, with 11 bases in between. The CDR3, as DNA: TGTGCCAGCAGCCCCCCCTGGAGTGAAAAACTGTTTTTT. It yields the protein CASSPPWSEKLFF.

The chain combines TRBV7-2 with TRBJ2-1; D gene uncertain. Between the trimmed V and J ends, which lost 2 bases and 9 bases, there was a span of 8 bases. Germline loops: CDR1 SGHTA, CDR2 FQGNSA. The CDR3 runs 12 residues. In DNA form, the CDR3 reads TGTGCCAGCAGCTTAAGACAAGGTGAGCAGTTCTTC. As protein: CASSLRQGEQFF.

The V gene is TRBV5-4, the J gene TRBJ1-2; 8 bases map to TRBD1. V lost 2 bases and J lost 5; bases outside the gene matches: 8. CDR3 size: 15 residues. CDR1 is SGHNT, CDR2 YYREEE, per germline (reference sequence). CDR3 bases: TGTGCCAGCAGCTTACAGGGGGGAAGGGCTTATGGCTACACCTTC. Protein: CASSLQGGRAYGYTF.

V usage is TRBV28 and J usage is TRBJ1-2; 7 nucleotides align to TRBD1. V lost 5 bases and J lost 3; bases outside the gene matches: 3. The CDR3 consists of 13 residues. Germline V gene data show CDR1 as MDHEN and CDR2 as SYDVKM. CDR3 nucleotide sequence: TGTGCCAGCAGTCTCGACAGGGACTATGGCTACACCTTC. It codes for CASSLDRDYGYTF.

The chain joins TRBV19 to TRBJ2-3, with D perhaps matching TRBD1 (5 bases). In germline, CDR1 is LNHDA, CDR2 SQIVND (reference sequence). This CDR3 contains 15 residues. The V end was cut by 5 bases, the J end by 3 bases, with 15 bases between. The CDR3 DNA reads TGTGCCAGTAGTTTTGGGGTCAGGGAAACAGATACGCAGTATTTT. Translated: CASSFGVRETDTQYF. The complete variable domain, with remaining parts taken from reference TRBV19 and TRBJ2-3, reads DGGITQSPKYLFRKEGQNVTLSCEQNLNHDAMYWYRQDPGQGLRLIYYSQIVNDFQKGDIAEGYSVSREKKESFPLTVTSAQKNPTAFYLCASSFGVRETDTQYFGPGTRLTVL.

The chain employs TRBV18 and TRBJ1-1; 9 bases match TRBD1. Trimming at V came to 2 bases and at J to 4 bases, leaving 2 bases not matched to a gene. Germline V lookup: CDR1 KGHSH, CDR2 LQKENI. The CDR3 consists of 14 residues. CDR3 nucleotides: TGTGCCAGCTCACCAACAGGGGGCTTCACTGAAGCTTTCTTT. This encodes CASSPTGGFTEAFF.

The J gene is TRBJ1-4, the V gene TRBV7-3, with D perhaps matching TRBD1 (6 bases). Germline V lookup: CDR1 SGHTA, CDR2 FQGTGA. This CDR3 has 13 amino acids. The V end lost 5 bases, the J end lost 5 bases, and 9 bases lay between the germline ends. CDR3 nucleotides: TGTGCCAGCAGCCAAACAGGGAATGAAAAACTGTTTTTT. As protein: CASSQTGNEKLFF.